This is a list of T cell receptor beta chains from one sample in a study of T cell changes during pregnancy in multiple sclerosis. Profiled with immunoSEQ multiplex PCR; TCRdb holds only in-frame clones, not every one. The sample shows about 68,000 clones, about 89% of them seen only once. Material: peripheral blood, obtained in the second trimester of pregnancy. Receptor source: a female donor with multiple sclerosis, enrolled in a pregnancy study. Each CDR3 is given with its conserved first and last residue. A D gene is named only where the DNA matches it firmly. Clone sizes are given selectively: once, few, many, or a class where the clone is expanded.

NA	NA	TRBV14	TRBJ2-7	TGTGCCAGCAGCCAAATTGGACAGAAGTACGAGCAGTACTTC	CASSQIGQKYEQYF
NA	NA	TRBV7-9	TRBJ2-5	TGTGCCAGCAGCTTATTTAGCGGCCAAGAGACCCAGTACTTC	CASSLFSGQETQYF
once	NA	TRBV9	TRBJ1-1	TGTGCCAGCAGCGTAGCCCAGGGAAGGACTGAAGCTTTCTTT	CASSVAQGRTEAFF
NA	TRBD1	TRBV11-2	TRBJ2-7	TGTGCCAGCAGCCCTCGCCCCGGGACAGTCTACGAGCAGTACTTC	CASSPRPGTVYEQYF
NA	TRBD2	TRBV14	TRBJ2-7	TGTGCCAGCAGCCTTAGCGGGGGCTCCTACGAGCAGTACTTC	CASSLSGGSYEQYF
NA	NA	TRBV7-3	TRBJ2-1	TGTGCCAGCAGCCACTCTAGCGTCCGTTACAATGAGCAGTTCTTC	CASSHSSVRYNEQFF
NA	TRBD1	TRBV9	TRBJ1-4	TGTGCCAGCAGCGTAACCGGGACAGGGGCTGAAAAACTGTTTTTT	CASSVTGTGAEKLFF
NA	NA	TRBV2	TRBJ2-7	TGTGCCAGCAACACCAGGGGCGCCTACGAGCAGTACTTC	CASNTRGAYEQYF
NA	NA	TRBV6-5	TRBJ1-3	TGTGCCAGCAGTTCGTATTACTCTGGAAACACCATATATTTT	CASSSYYSGNTIYF
NA	NA	TRBV12-5	TRBJ2-2	TGTGCTAGTGGTTTTAGGGGTGGCACCGGGGAGCTGTTTTTT	CASGFRGGTGELFF
NA	NA	TRBV5-1	TRBJ2-2	TGCGCCAGCAGCTTGGGAGGGAACACCGGGGAGCTGTTTTTT	CASSLGGNTGELFF
NA	TRBD1	TRBV6-5	TRBJ1-4	TGTGCCAGCAGTTGGACAGGACAAAATGAAAAACTGTTTTTT	CASSWTGQNEKLFF
NA	NA	TRBV19	TRBJ1-5	TGTGCCAGTAGTATAGTAGCATATCAGCCCCAGCATTTT	CASSIVAYQPQHF
NA	NA	TRBV27	TRBJ1-2	TGTGCCAGCAGCGCGAGGCCCCCCCCCTATGGCTACACCTTC	CASSARPPPYGYTF
NA	NA	TRBV7-2	TRBJ2-5	TGTGCCAGCAGCTTACGGGCTGGGGGGACCGGGGAGACCCAGTACTTC	CASSLRAGGTGETQYF
NA	NA	TRBV4-2	TRBJ2-2	TGTGCCAGCAGCCAAGAGGGCAGGGTGAACACCGGGGAGCTGTTTTTT	CASSQEGRVNTGELFF
NA	NA	TRBV6-1	TRBJ2-7	TGTGCCAGCAGTGAACCCGGGTGGAGCCCCGAGCAGTACTTC	CASSEPGWSPEQYF
NA	TRBD2	TRBV18	TRBJ2-7	TGTGCCAGCTCACCACGGGCTAGCGGGGGGGCCGAGGAGCAGTACTTC	CASSPRASGGAEEQYF
NA	TRBD1	TRBV5-1	TRBJ2-1	TGCGCCAGCAGCTTGGGGGACAGGTCCTACAATGAGCAGTTCTTC	CASSLGDRSYNEQFF
NA	TRBD1	TRBV29-1	TRBJ2-7	TGCAGCGTTGATGGGACAGGGTTGGCCGAGCAGTACTTC	CSVDGTGLAEQYF
NA	NA	TRBV5-4	TRBJ1-2	TGTGCCAGCAGCTTCCGGGGACTTAACTATGGCTACACCTTC	CASSFRGLNYGYTF
NA	TRBD1	TRBV7-9	TRBJ1-4	TGTGCCAGCGGGATCACAGGGGTGAGGGAAAAACTGTTTTTT	CASGITGVREKLFF
NA	NA	TRBV9	TRBJ2-5	TGTGCCAGCAGCGTAGGGCAGGGGCCACGGCAGACCCAGTACTTC	CASSVGQGPRQTQYF
NA	NA	TRBV2	TRBJ1-6	TGTGCCAGCAAGGTGCGGGACTATAATTCACCCCTCCACTTT	CASKVRDYNSPLHF
few	NA	TRBV21-1	TRBJ1-6	TGTGCCAGCAGCAAAGACAGGGATAATTCACCCCTCCACTTT	CASSKDRDNSPLHF
NA	NA	TRBV9	TRBJ1-1	TGTGCCAGCAGCCCCGGGGTTATGAACACTGAAGCTTTCTTT	CASSPGVMNTEAFF
NA	TRBD1	TRBV6-5	TRBJ1-5	TGTGCCAGCAGTTTAACAGGGGGCAATCAGCCCCAGCATTTT	CASSLTGGNQPQHF
NA	TRBD1	TRBV6-5	TRBJ1-6	TGTGCCAGCAGGGGACAGGGCGTTAATTCACCCCTCCACTTT	CASRGQGVNSPLHF
NA	NA	TRBV7-2	TRBJ1-2	TGTGCCAGCAGCTTAGATGCTGGCGGGGGGCAGGACTATGGCTACACCTTC	CASSLDAGGGQDYGYTF
NA	NA	TRBV6-5	TRBJ2-7	TGTGCCAGCAGCCTTAGACATGGGTCCGAGCAGTACTTC	CASSLRHGSEQYF
NA	TRBD1	TRBV7-9	TRBJ2-5	TGTGCCAGCAGCCCCGGACAGGGGCCTGGGGAGACCCAGTACTTC	CASSPGQGPGETQYF
NA	NA	TRBV19	TRBJ2-6	TGTGCCAGTAGGGGACACGACTCTGGGGCCAACGTCCTGACTTTC	CASRGHDSGANVLTF
NA	TRBD1	TRBV5-1	TRBJ2-5	TGCGCCAGCAGCGACGGGACAGCCTCCCAAGAGACCCAGTACTTC	CASSDGTASQETQYF
NA	TRBD1	TRBV28	TRBJ1-2	TGTGCCAGCAGTCCAGGACAGGGTTTCTATGGCTACACCTTC	CASSPGQGFYGYTF
once	NA	TRBV4-1	TRBJ1-5	TGCGCCAGCAGCCAAGTTGCCAGGTTTGATCAGCCCCAGCATTTT	CASSQVARFDQPQHF
few	TRBD1	TRBV7-9	TRBJ1-1	TGTGCCAGCAGCTCGACAGGGGGCAGGACTGAAGCTTTCTTT	CASSSTGGRTEAFF